Reported below is one T cell receptor beta chain. Its antigen is as yet unknown. Naive CD4+ T cells were purified with Tregs depleted by CD25. The study, taken as a whole, reports: The larger cohort examined one V-J beta rearrangement, not whole repertoires. Tumor-infiltrating Treg TCR alpha and beta sequences overlapped most with tumor naive CD4+ T cells, then blood naive.

Germline values: CDR1 SGHTA, CDR2 FQGTGA. After removal of 7 bases from V and 0 bases from J, the junction contained 3 bases not matched to a gene. The CDR3 length is 14 residues. Constant-region reverse primers amplified full-length variable regions, followed by semi-nested Nested Universal Primer A PCR. Using its own MiXCR run on the 5' RACE reads, TCRdb lists one record per CDR3 protein. Seen here are tens of thousands of distinct CDR3 sequences, about 31% observed once, and the top ten hold 2% to 2.5%. This TCR came from a female donor with breast cancer. The specimen was tumor-infiltrating naive CD4+ T cells sorted from the breast tumor. Documented subset: naive CD4+ T cells, CD4+CD45RA+CD25-. The chain links TRBV7-3 to TRBJ1-1; 9 nucleotides agree with TRBD1. The CDR3 is CASIRDRVNTEAFF. For the CDR3, the DNA is TGTGCCAGCATCAGGGACAGGGTGAACACTGAAGCTTTCTTT.